This T cell receptor beta chain came from a study of T-cell memory formation after mild COVID-19 (dated by TCRdb to about 2021). Background for the entire study: TCR sequence clusters from the two donors were largely donor specific. The cohort comprised two young, previously healthy adult volunteers, one female and one male. In a couple of donors, T-cell clones that expanded and contracted after mild COVID-19 were tracked by sequencing TCRalpha and TCRbeta repertoires over time.

Study-wide findings and limitations: Only two mild cases were covered by the study, and larger cohorts that include severe cases with pre-infection samples were considered necessary. SARS-CoV-2 specificity of the second-wave clones peaking on day 37 was not confirmed. Contracting CD4+ clones turned up mainly in the CM and EM memory subsets, whereas EMRA was where CD8+ clones were enriched. Some responding clones were detected in pre-infection memory, suggesting pre-existing cross-reactive memory T cells joined the SARS-CoV-2 response. Clones contracting from day 15 to 85 had balanced CD4/CD8 phenotypes, while a second wave expanding from day 15 to 37 was biased towards CD4+.

Ficoll-Paque density gradient centrifugation was used to isolate PBMCs. Details on this clonotype: Its antigen remains unidentified. There are no base qualities to consult, and no much larger clone falls within one base.

The listed sequencing device is Illumina NovaSeq 6000. TCRalpha and TCRbeta cDNA libraries were built by 5'RACE with constant-segment primers, adding sample barcodes and unique molecular identifiers. RNA was extracted from every sample with Trizol reagent. Amplification of the libraries took two PCR steps, and the second step added a second sample barcode plus Illumina TruSeq adapters. The libraries were sequenced on an Illumina NovaSeq using 2 x 150 bp paired-end reads. In the authors' own workflow: The reads were demultiplexed and collapsed into UMI-guided consensus sequences using migec v1.2.7. Using mixcr v2.1.11, UMI consensuses were aligned to TRA and TRB V and J templates and then assembled into clonotypes. A clonotype was counted as expanded or contracted only if both edgeR and NoisET called the change significant, with noise models trained on biological replicates. For edgeR calls, a false discovery rate-adjusted p below 0.01 and a log2 fold-change threshold of 1 were applied. As an exploratory analysis of dynamics, max-normalized trajectories of the 1000 most abundant clonotypes were examined with PCA combined with hierarchical clustering. Each responding clone was given a CD4 or CD8 phenotype based on the CD4+ and CD8+ repertoires, which had been sequenced separately. TCRdb reprocessed the public reads (quality trimming at Q25 with fastp, clone calling with MiXCR) and kept in-frame beta chains. Each entry merges the rows of one CDR3 protein and shows their most common DNA and genes. Clone size and V and J calls follow TCRdb, not the original study. The sample has about 560,000 distinct CDR3 sequences on record, less than 25% of them singletons. Clones ranked in the top ten supply about 8.7% of the sample.

V sheds 6 bases and J sheds 3 bases, leaving 8 bases between their ends. Via the germline V gene (reference sequence), CDR1 is SEHNR and CDR2 FQNEAQ. From its cysteine to its phenylalanine, the CDR3 spans 13 amino acids. This entry keeps only the CDR3 DNA: 39 bases, framed from base 1. The rearrangement combines TRBV7-9 with TRBJ2-2; no D gene is confidently identified. The origin of this receptor is an adult woman who had mild COVID-19 (a few samples of this study predate the infection). The sample titles of this study are shuffled in the database, so cell type and time point are left out; the donor was told from shared clones. Sequenced: PBMCs or a T cell subset sorted from them (not recorded which). The sequenced DNA is TGTGCCAGCAGGCCTTGGGACACCGGGGAGCTGTTTTTT. It translates to CASRPWDTGELFF.